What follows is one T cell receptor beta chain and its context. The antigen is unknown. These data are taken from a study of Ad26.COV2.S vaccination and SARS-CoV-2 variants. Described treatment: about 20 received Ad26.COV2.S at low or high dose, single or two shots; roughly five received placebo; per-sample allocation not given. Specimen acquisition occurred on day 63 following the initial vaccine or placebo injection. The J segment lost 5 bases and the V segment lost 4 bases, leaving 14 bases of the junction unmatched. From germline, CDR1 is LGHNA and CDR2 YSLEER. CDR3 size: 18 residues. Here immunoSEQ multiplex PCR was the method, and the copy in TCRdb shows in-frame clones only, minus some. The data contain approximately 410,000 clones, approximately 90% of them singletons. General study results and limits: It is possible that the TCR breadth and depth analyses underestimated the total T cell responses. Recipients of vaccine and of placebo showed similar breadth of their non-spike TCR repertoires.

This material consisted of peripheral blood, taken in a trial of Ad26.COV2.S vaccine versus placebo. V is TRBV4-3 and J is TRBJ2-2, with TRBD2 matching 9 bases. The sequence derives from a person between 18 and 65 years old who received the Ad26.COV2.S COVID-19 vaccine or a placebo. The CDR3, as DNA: TGCGCCAGCAGCCTCGGTTTCGGCGGGGGGGCCCGGACCGGGGAGCTGTTTTTT. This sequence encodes CASSLGFGGGARTGELFF.